The rows below give T cell receptor beta chains drawn from one sample of a study of CXCR3-negative and CXCR3-positive naive CD8 T cells. Reanalyzing the 5' RACE reads, TCRdb keeps one entry per CDR3 protein, without DNA. Reported are under 150,000 distinct CDR3 sequences; the ten largest clones contain 0.41%. Sequenced material: naive CXCR3+ CD8+ T cells from blood. The receptors stem from a human donor in good health. Some clones in this sample may be carry-over from other donors' samples. CDR3s include the opening cysteine and the closing phenylalanine or tryptophan.

j_gene: TRBJ1-1
v_gene: TRBV10-2
CDR3aa: CASSEFRTGEAFF

j_gene: TRBJ1-1
v_gene: TRBV29-1
CDR3aa: CSVVEGLGTEAFF

j_gene: TRBJ2-7
v_gene: TRBV6-2/TRBV6-3
CDR3aa: CASSYSLPSDYEQYF

j_gene: TRBJ2-5
v_gene: TRBV4-2
CDR3aa: CASSPAVGSGEETQYF

j_gene: TRBJ2-3
v_gene: TRBV20-1
CDR3aa: CSANAWGTEQSTDTQYF

j_gene: TRBJ2-1
v_gene: TRBV29-1
CDR3aa: CSVSGGNEQFF

j_gene: TRBJ1-1
v_gene: TRBV12-3/TRBV12-4
CDR3aa: CASSLRDTKTTEAFF

j_gene: TRBJ2-7
v_gene: TRBV5-1
CDR3aa: CASSRPLAGNSYEQYF

j_gene: TRBJ1-2
v_gene: TRBV29-1
CDR3aa: CSVGDNYGYTF

j_gene: TRBJ2-7
v_gene: TRBV19
CDR3aa: CASSTSQGVNYEQYF

j_gene: TRBJ1-3
v_gene: TRBV11-1
CDR3aa: CASSQSSSGNTIYF

j_gene: TRBJ2-3
v_gene: TRBV20-1
CDR3aa: CSASPLRMSGGGHTQYF

j_gene: TRBJ2-7
v_gene: TRBV2
CDR3aa: CASSDSALNEQYF

j_gene: TRBJ2-7
v_gene: TRBV28
CDR3aa: CASSLGQAGYEQYF

j_gene: TRBJ2-7
v_gene: TRBV19
CDR3aa: CATRPGGAYEQYF

j_gene: TRBJ2-1
v_gene: TRBV7-9
CDR3aa: CASSLGTSANEQFF

j_gene: TRBJ1-1
v_gene: TRBV7-2
CDR3aa: CASSLTQGNMNTEAFF

j_gene: TRBJ2-1
v_gene: TRBV5-1
CDR3aa: CASSGYNRGFGNEQFF

j_gene: TRBJ2-4
v_gene: TRBV28
CDR3aa: CASSPDTDPLAKNIQYF

j_gene: TRBJ2-5
v_gene: TRBV6-5
CDR3aa: CASSYSGFQETQYF

j_gene: TRBJ2-3
v_gene: TRBV7-9
CDR3aa: CASRRPSGGAFDTQYF

j_gene: TRBJ2-7
v_gene: TRBV29-1
CDR3aa: CSVEGLIDREAYEQYF

j_gene: TRBJ2-1
v_gene: TRBV5-1
CDR3aa: CASSLSVEASSYNEQFF

j_gene: TRBJ1-2
v_gene: TRBV27
CDR3aa: CASSRQGYEDDYGYTF

j_gene: TRBJ2-7
v_gene: TRBV7-8
CDR3aa: CASSLESRRTGTYEQYF

j_gene: TRBJ2-3
v_gene: TRBV12-3/TRBV12-4
CDR3aa: CDSSRPGESTDTQYF

j_gene: TRBJ2-5
v_gene: TRBV24-1
CDR3aa: CATSAWSSGGETQYF

j_gene: TRBJ2-7
v_gene: TRBV27
CDR3aa: CASSWAGTYEQYF

j_gene: TRBJ2-2
v_gene: TRBV28
CDR3aa: CASNIRTGITGELFF

j_gene: TRBJ2-3
v_gene: TRBV13
CDR3aa: CASSSVNTQYF

j_gene: TRBJ2-1
v_gene: TRBV29-1
CDR3aa: CSVRQGGHNEQFF

j_gene: TRBJ1-5
v_gene: TRBV27
CDR3aa: CASSPTGTGNYDSNQPQHF

j_gene: TRBJ1-5
v_gene: TRBV12-3/TRBV12-4
CDR3aa: CASSTLNHQPQHF

j_gene: TRBJ2-7
v_gene: TRBV2
CDR3aa: CASSESGQGTTYEQYF

j_gene: TRBJ2-1
v_gene: TRBV20-1
CDR3aa: CSARRGEGFNEQFF

j_gene: TRBJ1-4
v_gene: TRBV20-1
CDR3aa: CSAREGATNEKLFF

j_gene: TRBJ1-1
v_gene: TRBV29-1
CDR3aa: CSGTSTGNTEAFF

j_gene: TRBJ2-5
v_gene: TRBV28
CDR3aa: CASSFLSSGGVQTQYF

j_gene: TRBJ2-7
v_gene: TRBV27
CDR3aa: CASSLSGQGSSYEQYF

j_gene: TRBJ1-4
v_gene: TRBV9
CDR3aa: CASSPADPPWGEKLFF

j_gene: TRBJ2-1
v_gene: TRBV20-1
CDR3aa: CSARDLGLAGGPVEQFF

j_gene: TRBJ2-7
v_gene: TRBV6-5
CDR3aa: CASSYHLDRDSSYEQYF

j_gene: TRBJ1-2
v_gene: TRBV7-9
CDR3aa: CASSSTRGDGYTF

j_gene: TRBJ2-7
v_gene: TRBV7-3
CDR3aa: CASSLGPKNEQYF

j_gene: TRBJ2-5
v_gene: TRBV7-9
CDR3aa: CASSVFLTQETQYF